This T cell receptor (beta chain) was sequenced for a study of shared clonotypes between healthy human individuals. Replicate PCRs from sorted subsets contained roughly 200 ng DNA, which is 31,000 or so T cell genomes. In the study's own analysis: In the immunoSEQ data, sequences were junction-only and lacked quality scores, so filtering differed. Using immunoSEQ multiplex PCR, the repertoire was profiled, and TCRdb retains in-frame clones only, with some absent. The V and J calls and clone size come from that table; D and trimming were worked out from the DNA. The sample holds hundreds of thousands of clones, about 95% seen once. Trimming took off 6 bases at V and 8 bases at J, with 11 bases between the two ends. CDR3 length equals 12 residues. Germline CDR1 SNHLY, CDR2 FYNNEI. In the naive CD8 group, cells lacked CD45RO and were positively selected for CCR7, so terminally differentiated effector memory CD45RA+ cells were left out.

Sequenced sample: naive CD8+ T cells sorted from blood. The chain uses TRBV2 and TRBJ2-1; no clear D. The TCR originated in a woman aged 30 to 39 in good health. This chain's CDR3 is CASRGNYDEQFF. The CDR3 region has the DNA TGTGCCAGCAGGGGGAATTACGATGAGCAGTTCTTC.